This passage covers 27 T cell receptor beta chains from one sample sequenced in a study of T cell responses to AZD1222 COVID-19 vaccine (dated by TCRdb to the early 2020s). Library prep was done by the immunoSEQ multiplex PCR assay. TCRdb stores this immuneACCESS table with in-frame sequences only. Part of the clones is absent; in the studies checked, under half of the shortfall reflects unresolved V genes, and no reason is known for the rest. The sample data list roughly 98,000 clones, and roughly 80% of these were observed just once. Jointly, the top ten make up approximately 15% of the sample. The time point label here, explained by the study, means: about 28 days (+/-7) after the second vaccine dose. The source was peripheral blood, collected 28 days after the second AZD1222 dose. The source is an adult who received the AZD1222 COVID-19 vaccine.

This clone was counted once. The chain uses TRBV10-3 and TRBJ2-2; 7 nucleotides agree with TRBD1. Germline CDR1 is ENHRY and CDR2 is SYGVKD. This CDR3 spans 17 amino acids. The junction had 13 bases not matched to a gene; V was cut back by 4 bases and J by 5 bases. The CDR3 DNA sequence: TGTGCCATCAGTGCCCAGTCAACAGGGGATCCTACCGGGGAGCTGTTTTTT. Translating it yields CAISAQSTGDPTGELFF.

The chain uses TRBV29-1 and TRBJ1-6; D is undetermined. The germline V and J ends were trimmed by 4 bases and 6 bases, with 10 bases remaining between them. From germline, CDR1 is SQVTM and CDR2 ANQGSEA. The length of the CDR3 is 13 residues. CDR3 amino acids: CSVGDGANSPLHF. The CDR3 DNA is TGCAGCGTTGGCGACGGAGCTAATTCACCCCTCCACTTT.

The chain joins TRBV3-1 (or the pseudogene TRBV3-2) to TRBJ2-1; D may correspond to TRBD1 or TRBD2 (5 bases each). Germline CDR1 is LGHDT and CDR2 is YNNKEL (reference sequence). The CDR3 totals 13 residues. Trimming removed 1 base from V and 9 bases from J, with 10 bases in between. CDR3 sequence (DNA): TGTGCCAGCAGCCAAGTAGGGACGGCTGAGCAGTTCTTC. It specifies CASSQVGTAEQFF.

The chain joins TRBV5-1 to TRBJ2-1; TRBD2 agrees at 10 bases. Germline assignment: CDR1 SGHRS and CDR2 YFSETQ. Trimming removed 2 bases from V and 5 bases from J; junction bases left unmatched: 4. This CDR3 spans 15 amino acids. Written as DNA, the CDR3 is TGCGCCAGCAGCTTAGGACTAGCGGACGACAATGAGCAGTTCTTC. Protein product: CASSLGLADDNEQFF.

The J gene is TRBJ1-2, the V gene TRBV12-3 or TRBV12-4; D uncertain. The CDR3 has 12 residues. V was clipped by 4 bases and J by 7 bases, with 10 bases between them. CDR3 amino acids: CASSSVGFGYTF. DNA for the CDR3: TGTGCCAGCAGTTCGGTAGGGTTTGGCTACACCTTC.

The chain carries TRBV10-2 and TRBJ1-2, with D perhaps TRBD1 (5 bases). The CDR3 has 11 residues. Germline CDR1 WSHSY, CDR2 SAAADI. V lost 3 bases and J 13 bases, leaving 12 bases between the germline ends. The CDR3, as DNA: TGCGCCAGCAGTGACGGGGCGGGGCTCACCTTC. Its protein product is CASSDGAGLTF.

The chain employs TRBV12-3 or TRBV12-4 and TRBJ1-5; D not certain. This CDR3 region has 11 residues. The ends were cut back, 6 bases at V and 9 bases at J, with 9 bases in the middle. This CDR3 reads CASSLLGPQHF. CDR3 coding DNA: TGTGCCAGCAGCCTTCTCGGGCCCCAGCATTTT.

This clone was seen a handful of times. The chain couples TRBV2 to TRBJ1-2; 8 nucleotides match TRBD1. J gave up 5 bases and V 2 bases, and 7 bases lay outside the gene matches. The CDR3 has 15 amino acids. Germline CDR1 SNHLY, CDR2 FYNNEI. The CDR3 DNA is TGTGCCAGCAGTGAATACAGACAGGGGAGATATGGCTACACCTTC. Residues: CASSEYRQGRYGYTF.

The CDR3 sequence: CASMGQVYEQYF. CDR3 sequence (DNA): TGTGCCAGCATGGGACAGGTCTACGAGCAGTACTTC. V is TRBV6-5 and J is TRBJ2-7; 8 bases are a match to TRBD1. Germline V gene lookup returns CDR1 MNHEY and CDR2 SVGAGI. The CDR3 contains 12 residues. V trimming: 7 bases; J trimming: 3 bases; junction bases outside the gene matches: 2.

V gene TRBV7-2 combines with J gene TRBJ1-6, with 10 bases fitting TRBD1. After removal of 3 bases from V and 7 bases from J, the junction contained 6 bases not matched to a gene. CDR1 is SGHTA and CDR2 is FQGNSA in the germline V gene. This CDR3 has 16 residues. CDR3 nucleotides: TGTGCCAGCAGCTTCCTCTCGACAGGGGGCAATTCACCCCTCCACTTT. It encodes CASSFLSTGGNSPLHF.

The V and J genes are TRBV27 and TRBJ2-5; perhaps D is TRBD1 or TRBD2 (7 bases each). Between the trimmed V and J ends, which lost 3 bases and 0 bases, there was a span of 23 bases. The CDR3 has 19 residues. Germline CDR1 reads MNHEY; CDR2 reads SMNVEV (reference sequence). CDR3: CASSFVRTGPGGYQETQYF. In DNA, the CDR3 is TGTGCCAGCAGTTTCGTCCGGACAGGACCCGGGGGGTACCAAGAGACCCAGTACTTC.

The chain is built from TRBV5-1 and TRBJ2-5; possibly TRBD2 for D (5 bases). The germline V and J ends were trimmed by 7 bases and 2 bases, with 15 bases remaining between them. Germline V gene lookup returns CDR1 SGHRS and CDR2 YFSETQ. The CDR3 covers 14 residues. CDR3 sequence (DNA): TGCGCCAGCTCGACAACCCCGGGGCAAGAGACCCAGTACTTC. It translates to CASSTTPGQETQYF.

V is TRBV2 and J is TRBJ2-5, with 7 bases that match TRBD1. V was clipped by 5 bases and J by 1 base; unmatched bases: 7. The CDR3 loop spans 15 amino acids. Germline V CDR1 and CDR2: SNHLY, FYNNEI. The CDR3 reads CASSSDRAPQETQYF. The CDR3 DNA is TGTGCCAGCAGTTCCGACAGGGCCCCCCAAGAGACCCAGTACTTC. Based on the CDR3 plus reference TRBV2 and TRBJ2-5, the full variable domain is EPEVTQTPSHQVTQMGQEVILRCVPISNHLYFYWYRQILGQKVEFLVSFYNNEISEKSEIFDDQFSVERPDGSNFTLKIRSTKLEDSAMYFCASSSDRAPQETQYFGPGTRLLVL.

DNA for the CDR3: TGCGCCAGCAGCTTCGTAGCGGGAGGGCTCAATGAGCAGTTCTTC. Protein sequence: CASSFVAGGLNEQFF. The chain has TRBV4-3 and TRBJ2-1, with 11 nucleotides matching TRBD2. The junction had 6 bases not matched to a gene; V was cut back by 5 bases and J by 6 bases. The CDR3 extends over 15 amino acids. Germline V gene data show CDR1 as LGHNA and CDR2 as YSLEER.

The rearrangement links TRBV3-1 (or the pseudogene TRBV3-2) to TRBJ2-7; D is perhaps TRBD2 (5 bases). The CDR3 is 11 residues long. V gave up 5 bases and J gave up 7 bases, with 9 bases separating them. Germline-derived CDR1 and CDR2 are LGHDT and YNNKEL (reference sequence). The CDR3 region has the DNA TGTGCCAGCAGCACCCGAGGGGAGCAGTACTTC. It codes for CASSTRGEQYF.

V is TRBV7-9 and J is TRBJ1-6; 8 bases align to TRBD1. Per the germline V gene, CDR1 is SEHNR and CDR2 is FQNEAQ (reference sequence). V dropped 5 bases and J dropped 4; count of bases not matched to a gene: 16. The CDR3 loop spans 19 amino acids. The DNA of the CDR3 is TGTGCCAGCAGCCCGCTGCCGGGACAGGAAAGATTTTATAATTCACCCCTCCACTTT. This translates into CASSPLPGQERFYNSPLHF. Filled out from reference TRBV7-9 and TRBJ1-6, the complete variable domain reads DTGVSQNPRHKITKRGQNVTFRCDPISEHNRLYWYRQTLGQGPEFLTYFQNEAQLEKSRLLSDRFSAERPKGSFSTLEIQRTEQGDSAMYLCASSPLPGQERFYNSPLHFGNGTRLTVT.

The CDR3 bases are TGTGCCAGCAGCTTAACGGGAAAAGAGACCCAGTACTTC. Protein sequence: CASSLTGKETQYF. The V call is TRBV7-3, the J call TRBJ2-5; D gene ambiguous. The V end lost 0 bases, the J end lost 3 bases, and 5 bases lay between the germline ends. CDR1 is SGHTA and CDR2 is FQGTGA in the germline V gene. The length of the CDR3 is 13 residues.

This chain connects TRBV10-1 to TRBJ2-1; D remains unclear. The CDR3 covers 12 residues. Germline lookup yields CDR1 WNHNN and CDR2 SYGVQD (reference sequence). Deletions cut 3 bases from V and 9 bases from J, with 9 bases between. DNA of the CDR3: TGCGCCAGCAGTGACGGCAGCAGTGAGCAGTTCTTC. Its translation: CASSDGSSEQFF.

The V gene is TRBV5-6, the J gene TRBJ2-5; 7 positions match TRBD1. The V gene end was trimmed by 0 bases and the J gene end by 3 bases; junction bases not matched to a gene: 5. The CDR3 covers 15 residues. CDR1 is SGHDT, CDR2 YYEEEE, per germline. CDR3 coding DNA: TGTGCCAGCAGCTTGGTGAGACAGGGTAAAGAGACCCAGTACTTC. Protein product: CASSLVRQGKETQYF.

This sequence joins TRBV10-3 and TRBJ1-1, with D perhaps TRBD1 (6 bases). The CDR3 is 14 amino acids. Germline CDR1 ENHRY, CDR2 SYGVKD. V was shortened by 5 bases and J by 3 bases, with 13 bases between the two germline ends. CDR3 loop: CAISNTGTDTEAFF. Written as DNA, the CDR3 is TGTGCCATCAGTAACACAGGGACGGACACTGAAGCTTTCTTT.

CDR3 region: CASTPGLSSYEQYF. As DNA, the CDR3 is TGTGCCAGCACCCCGGGACTGAGCTCCTACGAGCAGTACTTC. The chain couples TRBV6-2 or TRBV6-3 to TRBJ2-7; a possible D gene is TRBD2 (6 bases). V was clipped by 7 bases and J by 0 bases, with 13 bases between them. This CDR3 region has 14 residues. Germline loops: CDR1 MNHEY, CDR2 SVGEGT.

The chain recombines TRBV6-5 with TRBJ1-2; D may be TRBD1 (5 bases). The CDR3 is 14 residues long. Germline V lookup: CDR1 MNHEY, CDR2 SVGAGI. The germline V and J ends were trimmed by 7 bases and 4 bases, with 16 bases remaining between them. In nucleotides, the CDR3 is TGTGCCAGCAAGGTTCCCGGGGGAGGCTATGGCTACACCTTC. This sequence encodes CASKVPGGGYGYTF.

V gene TRBV7-2 combines with J gene TRBJ2-5; maybe TRBD2 (5 bases). Between the trimmed V and J ends, which lost 1 base and 2 bases, there was a span of 11 bases. Germline V gene data show CDR1 as SGHTA and CDR2 as FQGNSA. The CDR3 length is 15 residues. CDR3 in amino acids: CASSLGVGVQETQYF. The CDR3 bases are TGTGCCAGCAGCTTAGGAGTGGGAGTACAAGAGACCCAGTACTTC.

The chain joins TRBV6-5 to TRBJ1-5; D is perhaps TRBD1 (6 bases). The germline CDR1 and CDR2 sequences are MNHEY and SVGAGI. This CDR3 has 12 residues. V was trimmed by 5 bases and J by 7 bases, leaving 9 bases between them. CDR3 DNA sequence: TGTGCCAGCAGTACAGGGAGCCAGCCCCAGCATTTT. Translated: CASSTGSQPQHF.

The rearrangement links TRBV2 to TRBJ1-2; TRBD1 matches at 7 bases. CDR1 SNHLY and CDR2 FYNNEI come from the germline V gene. The CDR3 is 14 residues long. Trimming at V came to 6 bases and at J to 8 bases, leaving 12 bases not matched to a gene. The DNA for the CDR3 is TGTGCCAGCAGGGCGCCTGGGGACAGCAGGGGCTACACCTTC. Its protein product is CASRAPGDSRGYTF.

This chain uses TRBV6-5 with TRBJ1-5, with D possibly being TRBD1 (5 bases). The V end was cut by 11 bases, the J end by 7 bases, with 18 bases between. CDR3 length: 13 amino acids. Germline V gene sequence: CDR1 MNHEY, CDR2 SVGAGI. This CDR3 is CAGRDREGQPQHF. The CDR3 DNA follows: TGTGCCGGACGGGACCGGGAGGGCCAGCCCCAGCATTTT.

The J gene is TRBJ2-7, the V gene TRBV24-1; D may be TRBD1 (5 bases). The CDR3 loop spans 17 amino acids. Germline V gene data show CDR1 as KGHDR and CDR2 as SFDVKD. V was shortened by 4 bases and J by 3 bases, with 21 bases between the two germline ends. The CDR3 nucleotides read TGTGCCACCAGTGAGAGGCCTGGGGCGAAGGGAAACTACGAGCAGTACTTC. Translating it yields CATSERPGAKGNYEQYF.